This T cell receptor beta chain emerged from a study of blood T cell repertoires in COVID-19. Study-wide background: Samples representing acute and convalescent COVID-19 were sourced from the United States, Italy and Spain. Sources were T cells, B-cell-depleted T cells, or PBMCs; the material itself was cDNA or gDNA.

Original analysis: Counts of nucleated cells, estimated from reference gene primer amplification, were obtained. TCRdb keeps only in-frame clones here, not all; method: immunoSEQ multiplex PCR. D and trimming were read from the DNA, whereas the V and J calls and clone size are those reported in that table. There are around 330,000 clones in the sample; 70% to 90% occur only once, and under 5% lies in the top ten. This CDR3 is 15 amino acids long. V gave up 5 bases and J gave up 8 bases; unmatched junction bases: 11. Germline values: CDR1 SGHDN, CDR2 FVKESK. The source is a woman in her 50s with active or convalescent COVID-19. Sequenced material: peripheral blood. The rearrangement links TRBV14 to TRBJ1-4, with 7 positions matching TRBD1. The CDR3 nucleotides read TGTGCCAGCAGCTTGAAAGGGGGCGCCGGGGAAAAACTGTTTTTT. This encodes CASSLKGGAGEKLFF.